This T cell receptor beta chain emerged from a study of cytomegalovirus exposure and HLA in healthy donors. This CDR3 has 16 amino acids. Looked up from germline, CDR1 is SGHAT and CDR2 is FQNNGV. Trimming took 1 base from V and 4 from J; bases not matched to a gene: 7. The study ran its PCR with 60 Vbeta and 13 Jbeta primers. The table came from immunoSEQ multiplex PCR; TCRdb's copy has only in-frame clones and leaves some out. The sample holds fewer than 250,000 clones, around 80% seen once. This TCR came from a man between 18 and 29 years old in good health and CMV-seronegative. Material: PBMCs. This chain links TRBV11-2 with TRBJ2-1; 7 nucleotides agree with TRBD2. The CDR3 DNA reads as TGTGCCAGCAGCTTAGTCTTGGGACTATGGTACAATGAGCAGTTCTTC. Translating gives CASSLVLGLWYNEQFF.